The entry that follows covers one T cell receptor beta chain sequence. Its specificity is unknown. These data are taken from a study of blood T cells in healthy people across ages. General study findings and limits: Diversity was higher, and naive CD4+ cells more numerous, in long-lived donors than in aged donors. Among T cells, TCR beta diversity per million cells dropped roughly linearly as age rose.

V lost 1 base and J lost 8; bases outside the gene matches: 5. CDR1 is SGHTA, CDR2 FQGNSA, per germline. The CDR3 totals 15 residues. Using a J-beta primer mix together with a sample-barcoded 5' primer, a second PCR was run for roughly 6 to 11 cycles. Every cDNA molecule bore a tag from a template-switch adaptor containing 12 random nucleotides. Samples each returned at least 2.5 million CDR3-containing paired-end reads. TCRdb redid the calling of the 5' RACE reads with MiXCR, one entry per CDR3 protein. Here the sample spans about 1 million distinct CDR3 sequences, 40% to 55% being singletons. Sequenced sample: blood. The receptor comes from a woman aged 55 to 70 in good health. The rearrangement links TRBV7-2 to TRBJ1-4; 9 bases are a match to TRBD1. The CDR3 DNA follows: TGTGCCAGCAGCTTAGGGGGACAGGGCAGGGAAAAACTGTTTTTT. Protein: CASSLGGQGREKLFF.